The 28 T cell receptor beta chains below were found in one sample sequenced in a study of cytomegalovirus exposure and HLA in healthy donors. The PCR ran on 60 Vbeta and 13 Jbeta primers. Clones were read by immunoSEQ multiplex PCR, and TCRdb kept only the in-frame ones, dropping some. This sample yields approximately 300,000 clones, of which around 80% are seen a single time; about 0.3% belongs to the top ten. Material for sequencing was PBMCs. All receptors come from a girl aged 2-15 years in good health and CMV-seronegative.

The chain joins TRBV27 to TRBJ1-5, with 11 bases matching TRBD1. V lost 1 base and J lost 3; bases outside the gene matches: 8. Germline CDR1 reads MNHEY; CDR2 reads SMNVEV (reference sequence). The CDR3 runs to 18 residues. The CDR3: CASSLWGQGGVNNQPQHF. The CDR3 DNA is TGTGCCAGCAGTTTATGGGGACAGGGGGGAGTGAACAATCAGCCCCAGCATTTT.

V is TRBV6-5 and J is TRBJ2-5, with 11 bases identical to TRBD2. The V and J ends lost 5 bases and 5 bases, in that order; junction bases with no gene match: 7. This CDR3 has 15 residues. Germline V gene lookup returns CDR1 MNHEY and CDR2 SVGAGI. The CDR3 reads CASSQGLAELETQYF. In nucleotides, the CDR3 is TGTGCCAGCAGTCAGGGACTAGCGGAACTGGAGACCCAGTACTTC.

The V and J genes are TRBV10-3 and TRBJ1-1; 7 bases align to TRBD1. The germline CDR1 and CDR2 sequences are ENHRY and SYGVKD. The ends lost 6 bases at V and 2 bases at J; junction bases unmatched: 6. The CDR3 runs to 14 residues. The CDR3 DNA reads TGTGCCATCAGGGAGACAGGGCCCAACACTGAAGCTTTCTTT. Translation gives CAIRETGPNTEAFF.

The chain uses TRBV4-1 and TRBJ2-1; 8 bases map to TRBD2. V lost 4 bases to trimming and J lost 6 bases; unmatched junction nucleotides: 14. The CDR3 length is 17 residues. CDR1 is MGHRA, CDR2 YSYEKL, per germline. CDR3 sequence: CASSLSIPSGRRNEQFF. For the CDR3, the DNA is TGCGCCAGCAGCCTCAGCATACCCAGCGGGAGACGCAATGAGCAGTTCTTC.

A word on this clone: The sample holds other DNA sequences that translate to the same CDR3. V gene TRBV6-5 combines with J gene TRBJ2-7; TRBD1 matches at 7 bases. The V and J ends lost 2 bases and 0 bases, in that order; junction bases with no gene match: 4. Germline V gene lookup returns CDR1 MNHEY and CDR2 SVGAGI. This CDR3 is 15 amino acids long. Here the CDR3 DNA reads TGTGCCAGCAGTTACACCGGGACAGACTCCTACGAGCAGTACTTC. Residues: CASSYTGTDSYEQYF.

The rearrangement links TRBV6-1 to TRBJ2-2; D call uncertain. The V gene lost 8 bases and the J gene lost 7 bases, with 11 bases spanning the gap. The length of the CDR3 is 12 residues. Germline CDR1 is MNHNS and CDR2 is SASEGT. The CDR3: CASSRLRGELFF. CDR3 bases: TGTGCCAGCTCCCGATTGCGCGGGGAGCTGTTTTTT.

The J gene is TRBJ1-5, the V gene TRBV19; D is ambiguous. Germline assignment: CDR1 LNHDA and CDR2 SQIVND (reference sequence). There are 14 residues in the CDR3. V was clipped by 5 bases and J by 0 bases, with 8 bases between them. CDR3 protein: CASSLGNSNQPQHF. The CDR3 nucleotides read TGTGCCAGTAGTCTCGGGAATAGCAATCAGCCCCAGCATTTT. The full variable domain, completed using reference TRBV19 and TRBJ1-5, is DGGITQSPKYLFRKEGQNVTLSCEQNLNHDAMYWYRQDPGQGLRLIYYSQIVNDFQKGDIAEGYSVSREKKESFPLTVTSAQKNPTAFYLCASSLGNSNQPQHFGDGTRLSIL.

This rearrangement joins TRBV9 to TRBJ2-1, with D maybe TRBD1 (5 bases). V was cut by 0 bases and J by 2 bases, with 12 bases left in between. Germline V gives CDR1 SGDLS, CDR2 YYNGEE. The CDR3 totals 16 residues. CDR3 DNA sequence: TGTGCCAGCAGCGTAGAGGGGAATCGGGCCTACAATGAGCAGTTCTTC. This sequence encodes CASSVEGNRAYNEQFF. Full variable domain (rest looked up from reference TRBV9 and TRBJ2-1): DSGVTQTPKHLITATGQRVTLRCSPRSGDLSVYWYQQSLDQGLQFLIQYYNGEERAKGNILERFSAQQFPDLHSELNLSSLELGDSALYFCASSVEGNRAYNEQFFGPGTRLTVL.

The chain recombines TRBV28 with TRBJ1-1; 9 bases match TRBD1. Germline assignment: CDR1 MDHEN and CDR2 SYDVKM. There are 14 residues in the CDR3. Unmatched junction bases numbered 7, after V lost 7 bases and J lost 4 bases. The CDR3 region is CASTPGQGITEAFF. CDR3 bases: TGTGCCAGCACCCCGGGACAGGGAATCACTGAAGCTTTCTTT.

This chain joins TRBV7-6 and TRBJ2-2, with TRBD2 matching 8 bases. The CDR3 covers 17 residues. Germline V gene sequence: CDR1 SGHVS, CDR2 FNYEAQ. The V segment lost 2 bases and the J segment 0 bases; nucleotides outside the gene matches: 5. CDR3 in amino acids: CASSLYLAGTNTGELFF. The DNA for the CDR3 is TGTGCCAGCAGCTTATACCTAGCGGGTACGAACACCGGGGAGCTGTTTTTT.

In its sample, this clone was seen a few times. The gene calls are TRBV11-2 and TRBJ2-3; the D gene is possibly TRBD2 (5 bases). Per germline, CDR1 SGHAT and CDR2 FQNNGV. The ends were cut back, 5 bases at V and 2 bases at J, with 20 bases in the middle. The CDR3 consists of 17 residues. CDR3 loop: CASSPYGLHPTTDTQYF. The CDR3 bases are TGTGCCAGCAGCCCCTATGGACTCCACCCCACCACAGATACGCAGTATTTT.

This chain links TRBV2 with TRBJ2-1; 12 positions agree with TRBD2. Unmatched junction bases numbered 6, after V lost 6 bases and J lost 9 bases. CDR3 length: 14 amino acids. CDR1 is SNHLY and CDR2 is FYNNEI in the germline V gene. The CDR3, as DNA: TGTGCCAGCAGGGTGACTAGCGGGGGCATTGAGCAGTTCTTC. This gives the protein CASRVTSGGIEQFF.

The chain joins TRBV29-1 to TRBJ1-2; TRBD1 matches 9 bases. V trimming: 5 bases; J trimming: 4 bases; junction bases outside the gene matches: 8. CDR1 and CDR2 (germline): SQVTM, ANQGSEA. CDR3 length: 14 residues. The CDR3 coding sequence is TGCAGCGTTTTGGGGACAGGGTTACCCTATGGCTACACCTTC. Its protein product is CSVLGTGLPYGYTF. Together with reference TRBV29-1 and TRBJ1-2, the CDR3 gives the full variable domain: SAVISQKPSRDICQRGTSLTIQCQVDSQVTMMFWYRQQPGQSLTLIATANQGSEATYESGFVIDKFPISRPNLTFSTLTVSNMSPEDSSIYLCSVLGTGLPYGYTFGSGTRLTVV.

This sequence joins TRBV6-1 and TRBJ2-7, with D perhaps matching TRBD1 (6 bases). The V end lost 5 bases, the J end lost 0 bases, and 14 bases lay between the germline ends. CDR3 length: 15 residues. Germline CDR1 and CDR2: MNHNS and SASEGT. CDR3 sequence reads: CASSRDTVPSYEQYF. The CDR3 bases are TGTGCCAGCAGTCGGGACACCGTTCCCTCCTACGAGCAGTACTTC.

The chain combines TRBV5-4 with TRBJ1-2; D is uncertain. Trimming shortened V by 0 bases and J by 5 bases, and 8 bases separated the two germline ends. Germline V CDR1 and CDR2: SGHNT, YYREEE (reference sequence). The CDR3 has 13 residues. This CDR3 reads CASSLDGPYGYTF. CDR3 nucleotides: TGTGCCAGCAGCTTGGATGGGCCTTATGGCTACACCTTC.

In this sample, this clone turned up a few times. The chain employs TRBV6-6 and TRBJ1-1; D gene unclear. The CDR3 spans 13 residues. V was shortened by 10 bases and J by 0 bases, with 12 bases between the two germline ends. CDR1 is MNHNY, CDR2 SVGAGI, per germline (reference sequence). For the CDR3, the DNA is TGTGCCATCCAGACTGCGATGAACACTGAAGCTTTCTTT. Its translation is CAIQTAMNTEAFF.

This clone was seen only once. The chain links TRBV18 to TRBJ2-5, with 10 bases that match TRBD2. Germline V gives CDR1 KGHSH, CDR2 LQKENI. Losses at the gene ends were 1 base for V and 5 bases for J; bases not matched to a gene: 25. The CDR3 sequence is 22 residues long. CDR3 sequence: CASSPLFQEREGLVFVAETQYF. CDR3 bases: TGTGCCAGCTCACCACTTTTCCAGGAGCGGGAGGGCCTGGTTTTTGTGGCGGAGACCCAGTACTTC. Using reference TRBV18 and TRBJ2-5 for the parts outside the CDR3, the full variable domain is NAGVMQNPRHLVRRRGQEARLRCSPMKGHSHVYWYRQLPEEGLKFMVYLQKENIIDESGMPKERFSAEFPKEGPSILRIQQVVRGDSAAYFCASSPLFQEREGLVFVAETQYFGPGTRLLVL.

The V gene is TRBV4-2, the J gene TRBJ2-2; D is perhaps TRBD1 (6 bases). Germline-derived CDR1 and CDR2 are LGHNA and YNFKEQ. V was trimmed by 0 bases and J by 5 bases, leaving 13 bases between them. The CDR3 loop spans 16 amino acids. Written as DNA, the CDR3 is TGTGCCAGCAGCCAAGAGGCAGGGGTGGGAACCGGGGAGCTGTTTTTT. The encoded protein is CASSQEAGVGTGELFF.

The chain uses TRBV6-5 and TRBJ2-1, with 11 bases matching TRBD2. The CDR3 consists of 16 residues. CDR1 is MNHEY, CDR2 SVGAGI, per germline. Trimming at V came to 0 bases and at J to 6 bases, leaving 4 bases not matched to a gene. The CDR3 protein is CASSYSIAGGVNEQFF. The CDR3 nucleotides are TGTGCCAGCAGTTACTCGATAGCGGGGGGGGTCAATGAGCAGTTCTTC.

CDR3 loop: CASSARVGGDEQFF. The CDR3 nucleotides read TGTGCCAGCAGTGCCAGGGTTGGGGGCGATGAGCAGTTCTTC. The rearrangement joins TRBV6-5 to TRBJ2-1, with D maybe TRBD1 (6 bases). V gave up 5 bases and J gave up 8 bases, with 16 bases separating them. From germline, CDR1 is MNHEY and CDR2 SVGAGI. This CDR3 has 14 residues.

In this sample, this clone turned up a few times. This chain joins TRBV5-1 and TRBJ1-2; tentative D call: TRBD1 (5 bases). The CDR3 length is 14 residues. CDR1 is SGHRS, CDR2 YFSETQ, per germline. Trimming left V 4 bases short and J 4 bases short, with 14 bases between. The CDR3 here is CASSPPGVFYGYTF. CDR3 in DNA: TGCGCCAGCAGCCCGCCGGGGGTGTTCTATGGCTACACCTTC. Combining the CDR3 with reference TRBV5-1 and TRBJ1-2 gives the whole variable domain KAGVTQTPRYLIKTRGQQVTLSCSPISGHRSVSWYQQTPGQGLQFLFEYFSETQRNKGNFPGRFSGRQFSNSRSEMNVSTLELGDSALYLCASSPPGVFYGYTFGSGTRLTVV.

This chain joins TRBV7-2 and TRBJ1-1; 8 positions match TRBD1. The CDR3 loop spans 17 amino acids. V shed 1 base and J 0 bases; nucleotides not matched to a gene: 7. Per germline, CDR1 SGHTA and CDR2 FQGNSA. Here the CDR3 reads CASSLGNRGLMNTEAFF. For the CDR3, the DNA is TGTGCCAGCAGCTTAGGTAACAGGGGGTTGATGAACACTGAAGCTTTCTTT.

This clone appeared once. DNA of the CDR3: TGTGCCAGCAGCTTAGACCCCCCCCGCGGTGAAAAACTGTTTTTT. It translates to CASSLDPPRGEKLFF. This chain links TRBV7-8 with TRBJ1-4; no reliable D call. Deletions cut 1 base from V and 7 bases from J, with 13 bases between. This CDR3 region has 15 residues. Germline loops: CDR1 SGHVS, CDR2 FQNEAQ.

The CDR3 region is CASSIDRVGNQPQHF. CDR3 sequence (DNA): TGTGCCAGTAGTATAGATCGGGTGGGCAATCAGCCCCAGCATTTT. V gene TRBV19 combines with J gene TRBJ1-5; D remains ambiguous. CDR1 is LNHDA and CDR2 is SQIVND in the germline V gene (reference sequence). CDR3 length: 15 amino acids. The V end lost 0 bases, the J end lost 2 bases, and 8 bases lay between the germline ends.

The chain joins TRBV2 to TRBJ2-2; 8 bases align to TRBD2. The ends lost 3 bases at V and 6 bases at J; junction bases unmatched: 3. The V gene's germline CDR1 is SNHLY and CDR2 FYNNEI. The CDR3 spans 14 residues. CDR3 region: CASSESGGPGELFF. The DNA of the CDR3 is TGTGCCAGCAGTGAGAGCGGGGGACCCGGGGAGCTGTTTTTT.

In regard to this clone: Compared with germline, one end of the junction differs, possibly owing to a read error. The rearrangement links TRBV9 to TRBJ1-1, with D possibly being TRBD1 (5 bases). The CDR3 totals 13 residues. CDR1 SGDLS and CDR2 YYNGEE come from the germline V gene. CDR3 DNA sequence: TGTGCCAGCAGGGTAGGGGCGTATGGTGAAGCTTTCTTT. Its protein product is CASRVGAYGEAFF.

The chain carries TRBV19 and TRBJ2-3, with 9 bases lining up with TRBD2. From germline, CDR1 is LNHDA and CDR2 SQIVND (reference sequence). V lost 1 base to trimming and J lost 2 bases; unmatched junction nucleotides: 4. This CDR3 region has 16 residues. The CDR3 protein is CASSIVLAGITDTQYF. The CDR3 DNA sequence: TGTGCCAGTAGTATAGTGCTAGCGGGGATCACAGATACGCAGTATTTT.

This CDR3 is CASSFRGSLNTEAFF. The CDR3 DNA is TGTGCCAGTAGTTTCAGGGGCTCCCTTAACACTGAAGCTTTCTTT. The chain uses TRBV19 and TRBJ1-1; tentatively, D is TRBD1 (6 bases). CDR1 and CDR2 (germline): LNHDA, SQIVND (reference sequence). Trimming shortened V by 5 bases and J by 2 bases, and 15 bases separated the two germline ends. This CDR3 contains 15 residues.